These 22 T cell receptor beta chains were all obtained from the same sample, sequenced in a study of T cells after yellow fever vaccination. TCRdb analysed the 5' RACE reads with MiXCR anew, one entry per CDR3 protein. The table has hundreds of thousands of distinct CDR3 sequences, roughly 4.3% seen once. The source material was PBMCs, sampled 5 days after the yellow fever booster vaccination. The receptors come from a man aged 18 to 35 who received the YFV17D yellow fever vaccine.

This clonotype was recorded a few times. The CDR3 sequence is CSAAGERIQETQYF. DNA for the CDR3: TGCAGTGCTGCGGGGGAGAGGATTCAAGAGACCCAGTACTTC. This chain links TRBV20-1 with TRBJ2-5, with 7 bases fitting TRBD2. Germline trimming cut 5 bases from V and 2 bases from J; bases unmatched to any gene: 8. CDR1 is DFQATT and CDR2 is SNEGSKA in the germline V gene (reference sequence). CDR3 length equals 14 residues.

This chain uses TRBV20-1 with TRBJ2-5; no firm D call. Trimming removed 5 bases from V and 2 bases from J, with 9 bases in between. From germline, CDR1 is DFQATT and CDR2 SNEGSKA (reference sequence). The CDR3 totals 12 residues. The CDR3 sequence: CSALGHQETQYF. CDR3 bases: TGCAGTGCTTTAGGTCATCAAGAGACCCAGTACTTC.

This clonotype was seen a few times. V usage is TRBV20-1 and J usage is TRBJ1-1; D gene ambiguous. The V end lost 3 bases, the J end lost 0 bases, and 8 bases lay between the germline ends. Germline lookup yields CDR1 DFQATT and CDR2 SNEGSKA (reference sequence). This CDR3 spans 13 amino acids. The CDR3 protein is CSARASMNTEAFF. The DNA for the CDR3 is TGCAGTGCTAGGGCCAGCATGAACACTGAAGCTTTCTTT.

The V and J genes are TRBV7-2 and TRBJ2-1, with unresolved D. This CDR3 is built from 14 residues. Germline CDR1 and CDR2: SGHTA and FQGNSA. Trimming left V 0 bases short and J 9 bases short, with 12 bases between. CDR3 in DNA: TGTGCCAGCAGCTTAGCCGCGGAGTCCGGTGAGCAGTTCTTC. Its protein is CASSLAAESGEQFF. The full variable domain, with the rest looked up from reference TRBV7-2 and TRBJ2-1, is GAGVSQSPSNKVTEKGKDVELRCDPISGHTALYWYRQSLGQGLEFLIYFQGNSAPDKSGLPSDRFSAERTGGSVSTLTIQRTQQEDSAVYLCASSLAAESGEQFFGPGTRLTVL.

This clonotype occurred a few times. The chain recombines TRBV7-9 with TRBJ2-1, with 7 bases identical to TRBD1. Germline V gene data show CDR1 as SEHNR and CDR2 as FQNEAQ (reference sequence). V lost 5 bases and J lost 9; bases outside the gene matches: 10. This CDR3 has 14 amino acids. CDR3 sequence: CASSTPTGLGEQFF. CDR3 coding DNA: TGTGCCAGCAGCACCCCGACAGGGTTGGGTGAGCAGTTCTTC.

This clonotype was seen many times. This chain uses TRBV5-1 with TRBJ1-2; D is unclear. Trimming cost V 1 base and J 5 bases, with 6 bases left between them. CDR3 length equals 12 residues. Looked up from germline, CDR1 is SGHRS and CDR2 is YFSETQ. This CDR3 reads CASSLNEYGYTF. In nucleotides, the CDR3 is TGCGCCAGCAGCTTGAACGAGTATGGCTACACCTTC. Drawing the rest from reference TRBV5-1 and TRBJ1-2, the complete variable domain is KAGVTQTPRYLIKTRGQQVTLSCSPISGHRSVSWYQQTPGQGLQFLFEYFSETQRNKGNFPGRFSGRQFSNSRSEMNVSTLELGDSALYLCASSLNEYGYTFGSGTRLTVV.

This clonotype has at least ten counts. The CDR3 DNA sequence: TGTGCCCGAAGGGATAAGCGGGCCTACGAGCAGTACGTC. Translating it yields CARRDKRAYEQYV. The J gene is TRBJ2-7, the V gene TRBV6-2 or TRBV6-3; D may be TRBD2 (6 bases). Germline V lookup: CDR1 MNHEY, CDR2 SVGEGT. V lost 11 bases and J 2 bases, leaving 16 bases between the germline ends. This CDR3 comprises 13 residues.

This clonotype has just a few counts. The CDR3 sequence is CSVVGRWDRVSQQEAFF. CDR3 coding DNA: TGCAGCGTTGTAGGTCGGTGGGACAGGGTCTCTCAACAAGAAGCTTTCTTT. The chain has TRBV29-1 and TRBJ1-1, with 9 bases that match TRBD1. The CDR3 sequence is 17 residues long. The V segment lost 4 bases and the J segment 8 bases; nucleotides outside the gene matches: 20. The V gene's germline CDR1 is SQVTM and CDR2 ANQGSEA.

The sample holds many counts of this clonotype. The chain links TRBV7-9 to TRBJ1-2; 8 bases are shared with TRBD1. V lost 5 bases to trimming and J lost 8 bases; unmatched junction nucleotides: 10. Germline V gene data show CDR1 as SEHNR and CDR2 as FQNEAQ (reference sequence). The CDR3 has 14 amino acids. The CDR3 sequence: CASSISTGDEGYTF. Here the CDR3 DNA reads TGTGCCAGCAGCATCTCGACAGGGGATGAGGGCTACACCTTC.

V usage is TRBV5-4 and J usage is TRBJ2-1, with 13 bases fitting TRBD2. This CDR3 has 16 amino acids. Germline CDR1 reads SGHNT; CDR2 reads YYREEE (reference sequence). V shed 7 bases and J 6 bases; nucleotides not matched to a gene: 10. CDR3 nucleotide sequence: TGTGCCAGCTCTGTTCAGCGACTAGCGGGGGGCAATGAGCAGTTCTTC. Protein: CASSVQRLAGGNEQFF.

In its sample, this clonotype was seen many times. The CDR3 loop is CSARVPSGGYEQYF. The CDR3 DNA reads TGCAGTGCTAGAGTGCCTAGCGGGGGTTACGAGCAGTACTTC. This sequence joins TRBV20-1 and TRBJ2-7; 10 bases map to TRBD2. V dropped 1 base and J dropped 4; count of bases not matched to a gene: 4. Germline V gene sequence: CDR1 DFQATT, CDR2 SNEGSKA (reference sequence). The CDR3 has 14 amino acids.

This clonotype was detected many times. The genes are TRBV7-2 and TRBJ2-1; D gene ambiguous. The germline V gene encodes CDR1 SGHTA and CDR2 FQGNSA. This CDR3 comprises 14 residues. With 7 bases removed from V and 4 bases from J, the gap between germline ends came to 14 bases. The CDR3 sequence: CASTQSSAYNEQFF. CDR3 DNA: TGTGCCAGCACCCAATCATCAGCGTACAATGAGCAGTTCTTC. The variable domain in full, completed from reference TRBV7-2 and TRBJ2-1, reads GAGVSQSPSNKVTEKGKDVELRCDPISGHTALYWYRQSLGQGLEFLIYFQGNSAPDKSGLPSDRFSAERTGGSVSTLTIQRTQQEDSAVYLCASTQSSAYNEQFFGPGTRLTVL.

This chain uses TRBV10-3 with TRBJ2-3; a possible D gene is TRBD2 (7 bases). Germline CDR1 reads ENHRY; CDR2 reads SYGVKD. The CDR3 has 15 residues. Trimming took off 4 bases at V and 0 bases at J, with 11 bases between the two ends. Here the CDR3 DNA reads TGTGCCATCAGTGTGCGGGGGCAAAGCACAGATACGCAGTATTTT. Translation gives CAISVRGQSTDTQYF.

This chain links TRBV6-2 or TRBV6-3 with TRBJ2-7; TRBD1 matches at 8 bases. There are 16 residues in the CDR3. After removal of 4 bases from V and 0 bases from J, the junction contained 8 bases not matched to a gene. In germline, CDR1 is MNHEY, CDR2 SVGEGT. Here the CDR3 DNA reads TGTGCCAGCAGTTCTCGGACAGGGAGAAGCTCCTACGAGCAGTACGTC. Translation gives CASSSRTGRSSYEQYV.

This clonotype was seen at least ten times. The V and J genes are TRBV27 and TRBJ2-5; D remains unclear. V was cut by 0 bases and J by 5 bases, with 7 bases left in between. CDR1 is MNHEY, CDR2 SMNVEV, per germline (reference sequence). The CDR3 contains 13 residues. The CDR3 DNA reads as TGTGCCAGCAGTTTATCGGTTCTGGAGACCCAGTACTTC. It codes for CASSLSVLETQYF.

This clonotype was seen many times. The rearrangement joins TRBV20-1 to TRBJ1-2, with TRBD1 as a possible D gene (6 bases). V was shortened by 1 base and J by 8 bases, with 11 bases between the two germline ends. The CDR3 spans 12 residues. The germline CDR1 and CDR2 sequences are DFQATT and SNEGSKA (reference sequence). The CDR3 DNA reads as TGCAGTGCTAGAGGAGGAGGGGGAGGCTACACCTTC. The encoded protein is CSARGGGGGYTF.

The V gene is TRBV19, the J gene TRBJ2-1; 8 bases map to TRBD1. V was clipped by 6 bases and J by 7 bases; unmatched bases: 8. This CDR3 spans 14 amino acids. Germline V gene sequence: CDR1 LNHDA, CDR2 SQIVND (reference sequence). CDR3 sequence (DNA): TGTGCCAGTAGGGACAGGGTTTTAGCTAATGAGCAGTTCTTC. Its protein is CASRDRVLANEQFF.

This clonotype was detected ten times or more. The chain links TRBV4-3 to TRBJ2-7; 7 bases line up with TRBD1. Losses at the gene ends were 3 bases for V and 5 bases for J; bases not matched to a gene: 13. Germline lookup yields CDR1 LGHNA and CDR2 YSLEER. The CDR3 sequence is 16 residues long. CDR3 sequence: CASSQRDLPGGDEQYV. As DNA, the CDR3 is TGCGCCAGCAGCCAGAGGGACCTACCAGGGGGAGACGAGCAGTACGTC.

This clonotype showed up many times. The chain recombines TRBV9 with TRBJ2-1; 14 nucleotides agree with TRBD2. The ends lost 3 bases at V and 6 bases at J; junction bases unmatched: 5. CDR1 and CDR2 (germline): SGDLS, YYNGEE. The length of the CDR3 is 16 residues. CDR3 residues: CASSAPGLAGGNEQFF. As DNA, the CDR3 is TGTGCCAGCAGCGCCCCTGGACTAGCGGGGGGCAATGAGCAGTTCTTC.

The rearrangement links TRBV7-9 to TRBJ2-7, with D possibly called TRBD1 or TRBD2 (5 bases each). The CDR3 covers 14 residues. The V and J ends lost 6 bases and 0 bases respectively, with 12 bases between them. Germline loops: CDR1 SEHNR, CDR2 FQNEAQ (reference sequence). In nucleotides, the CDR3 is TGTGCCAGCAGACCCGGGACGGACTCCTACGAGCAGTACTTC. It translates to CASRPGTDSYEQYF.

In its sample, this clonotype was seen a few times. This chain connects TRBV9 to TRBJ2-3, with a possible D match to TRBD1 (6 bases). In germline, CDR1 is SGDLS, CDR2 YYNGEE. The CDR3 is made up of 15 amino acids. The germline V and J ends were trimmed by 0 bases and 1 base, with 9 bases remaining between them. The CDR3 nucleotides are TGTGCCAGCAGCGTAGCTTGGGGGCGCACAGATACGCAGTATTTT. This gives the protein CASSVAWGRTDTQYF.

The table lists this clonotype with a few counts. J is TRBJ2-3 and V is TRBV5-1; D possibly corresponds to TRBD1 (6 bases). This CDR3 spans 14 amino acids. Germline lookup yields CDR1 SGHRS and CDR2 YFSETQ. V was pared by 3 bases and J by 6 bases, with 14 bases between. The CDR3 region has the DNA TGCGCCAGCAGCTCCAACAGGGAAGGGGATACGCAGTATTTT. The encoded protein is CASSSNREGDTQYF.